A selection of T cell receptor beta chains follows, all from one sample in a study of radiotherapy plus CTLA-4 blockade in lung cancer. The data were produced by immunoSEQ multiplex PCR, yet TCRdb's version contains in-frame clones alone and is incomplete. The data hold about 120,000 clones, with more than 80% observed a single time. Material: peripheral blood, obtained from a patient treated with radiotherapy plus ipilimumab. All receptors come from a human donor with non-small cell lung cancer that progressed on radiotherapy plus ipilimumab. Both conserved end residues are part of each CDR3. A D gene is named only where the DNA matches it firmly. Clone size is given for some rows only: seen once, a few or many times, or a class if the clone is expanded.

-,TRBJ1-5,TRBV19,-,TGTGCCAGTAGTAGGTCGGGTGGGACCGAAGATCAGCCCCAGCATTTT,CASSRSGGTEDQPQHF
-,TRBJ1-4,TRBV6-1,-,TGTGCCAGCAGGGCCAGCGCAGAAAGGGAAAAACTGTTTTTT,CASRASAEREKLFF
-,TRBJ2-7,TRBV27,TRBD2,TGTGCCAGCAGTATAGCGGGAGGCTACGAGCAGTACTTC,CASSIAGGYEQYF
few,TRBJ2-7,TRBV7-9,TRBD1,TGTGCCAGCAGCTCAGCACAGGGGTACTACGAGCAGTACTTC,CASSSAQGYYEQYF
-,TRBJ2-5,TRBV2,-,TGTGCCACGCGACTAGGGGGGGTACAAGAGACCCAGTACTTC,CATRLGGVQETQYF
-,TRBJ1-5,TRBV15,TRBD1,TGTGCCACCAGCAGGGACTCCAGGGGGAATCAGCCCCAGCATTTT,CATSRDSRGNQPQHF
-,TRBJ2-3,TRBV9,TRBD2,TGTGCCAGCAGCCTAGACGGGGCTAGCGGACGGATCACAGATACGCAGTATTTT,CASSLDGASGRITDTQYF
-,TRBJ2-7,TRBV5-4,TRBD2,TGTGCCAGCAGACCCAAGGGCGGGAGGGCCGGAGAGCAGTACTTC,CASRPKGGRAGEQYF
-,TRBJ2-1,TRBV19,-,TGTGCCAGTAGTATATATGCGGGTTCCTACAATGAGCAGTTCTTC,CASSIYAGSYNEQFF
-,TRBJ2-3,TRBV19,-,TGTGCCAGTAGTAGCAGGGCAGCAGATACGCAGTATTTT,CASSSRAADTQYF
once,TRBJ2-3,TRBV30,-,TGTGCCTGGAGTGCTGACGGCACAGATACGCAGTATTTT,CAWSADGTDTQYF
-,TRBJ2-1,TRBV5-4,TRBD2,TGTGCCAGCAGCCCCCCCGGGACTAAACTATACAATGAGCAGTTCTTC,CASSPPGTKLYNEQFF
once,TRBJ1-2,TRBV28,-,TGTGCCAGCGGGTCCTCCCTATGGGCGGCTGGCTACACCTTC,CASGSSLWAAGYTF
once,TRBJ2-3,TRBV4-1,TRBD2,TGCGCCAGCAGCAAGGGACTAGCGGGAGTACCCAGCACAGATACGCAGTATTTT,CASSKGLAGVPSTDTQYF
-,TRBJ1-3,TRBV5-1,-,TGCGCCAGCAGCTTGACCGGGGTAGGAAACACCATATATTTT,CASSLTGVGNTIYF
-,TRBJ2-7,TRBV5-1,TRBD2,TGCGCCAGCAGCTTGGGGATAACCGCCGGGAGGGTTTTCGAGCAGTACTTC,CASSLGITAGRVFEQYF
-,TRBJ1-1,TRBV15,-,TGTGCCACCAGCAGAGATTGGGCAGACCTTGAAGCTTTCTTT,CATSRDWADLEAFF
few,TRBJ2-7,TRBV15,-,TGTGCCACCAGCACGGATACTCCGGAGCAGTACTTC,CATSTDTPEQYF
-,TRBJ2-1,TRBV11-2,-,TGTGCCAGCAGCTCCCTTAACCCACTACAACGAAGTGAGCAGTTCTTC,CASSSLNPLQRSEQFF
few,TRBJ2-3,TRBV2,-,TGTGCCAGCAGTACCCCTCAGGGTGGCGCAGATACGCAGTATTTT,CASSTPQGGADTQYF
-,TRBJ1-5,TRBV19,TRBD1,TGTGCCAGTAGTATGGACAGGGGGCATGCGAGCAATCAGCCCCAGCATTTT,CASSMDRGHASNQPQHF
once,TRBJ2-4,TRBV5-1,-,TGCGCCAGCAGCTTGGCCCCGCGGGCCCCGGCAAACATTCAGTACTTC,CASSLAPRAPANIQYF
-,TRBJ2-3,TRBV9,-,TGTGCCAGCAGCGTAGAAGGCGGGAAGGGGGATACGCAGTATTTT,CASSVEGGKGDTQYF
-,TRBJ2-1,TRBV2,TRBD2,TGTGCCAGCAGACCGACTAGCGGGAGTTACAATGAGCAGTTCTTC,CASRPTSGSYNEQFF
-,TRBJ1-1,TRBV5-6,-,TGTGCCAGCACCCGTCCGGTCGGGCAGAACACTGAAGCTTTCTTT,CASTRPVGQNTEAFF
-,TRBJ1-3,TRBV11-2,-,TGTGCCAGCAGCGGGGGCGCGGTTTCTGGAAACACCATATATTTT,CASSGGAVSGNTIYF
-,TRBJ2-3,TRBV2,TRBD2,TGTGCCAGCAGTGAATTAGTCGTTGCTGGAGGACTAGCGGGGTCACGCAGCGATACGCAGTATTTT,CASSELVVAGGLAGSRSDTQYF
-,TRBJ2-7,TRBV6-5,-,TGTGCCAGCAGCCAACTCGAAGAGGAAGGCGAGCAGTACTTC,CASSQLEEEGEQYF
-,TRBJ2-5,TRBV15,TRBD2,TGTGCCACCAGCAGAGATGCTAGCGGGGAAGAGACCCAGTACTTC,CATSRDASGEETQYF
-,TRBJ2-7,TRBV27,-,TGTGCCAGCAGGCCACAGGGATTTAGCTCCTACGAGCAGTACTTC,CASRPQGFSSYEQYF
-,TRBJ1-2,TRBV7-6,-,TGTGCCAGCAGGTCCAGTGACAGAACCTATGGCTACACCTTC,CASRSSDRTYGYTF
-,TRBJ1-5,TRBV10-2,-,TGCGCCAGCATGGGGAGTACAGGCAGGGGAAGTCAGCCCCAGCATTTT,CASMGSTGRGSQPQHF
-,TRBJ2-3,TRBV11-2,-,TGTGCCAGCAGCCAGGGCAGGGGAAACACAGATACGCAGTATTTT,CASSQGRGNTDTQYF
once,TRBJ1-4,TRBV2,-,TGTGCCAGCAGTGAGTCGCCGCGGGGGGAAGAAAAACTGTTTTTT,CASSESPRGEEKLFF
-,TRBJ2-2,TRBV2,-,TGTGCCAAAAAAATCGGTACCGGGGAGCTGTTTTTT,CAKKIGTGELFF
-,TRBJ2-2,TRBV7-2,-,TGTGCCAGCAGCTTAAAACAATCCGGGGAGCTGTTTTTT,CASSLKQSGELFF
-,TRBJ1-4,TRBV25-1,-,TGTGCCAGCAGTCAAAGAGGGGCTAATGAAAAACTGTTTTTT,CASSQRGANEKLFF
-,TRBJ2-7,TRBV19,TRBD1,TGTGCCAGTAGTATAATTGGAGGGACAGGGGCGGCCGAGCAGTACTTC,CASSIIGGTGAAEQYF
-,TRBJ2-5,TRBV27,-,TGTGCCAGCGGTGGGGGCGCGAGGCAAGAGACCCAGTACTTC,CASGGGARQETQYF
once,TRBJ2-3,TRBV5-1,-,TGCGCCAGCAGCTTGGGGGCGACCCTCGGGCCAGATACGCAGTATTTT,CASSLGATLGPDTQYF
-,TRBJ1-5,TRBV19,-,TGTGCCAGTAGTATTATGAATCAGCCCCAGCATTTT,CASSIMNQPQHF
-,TRBJ1-2,TRBV10-3,-,TGTGCCATCAGTGACTACAGGGACTCTTATGGCTACACCTTC,CAISDYRDSYGYTF
-,TRBJ2-1,TRBV30,-,TGTGCCGGGGTTTACTCCTACAATGAGCAGTTCTTC,CAGVYSYNEQFF
-,TRBJ1-2,TRBV28,TRBD1,TGTGCCAGCAGTTCAGGGGGTCAAAACTATGGCTACACCTTC,CASSSGGQNYGYTF
-,TRBJ2-1,TRBV21-1,-,TGTGCCAGCAGTTTACGGACAGATTACAATGAGCAGTTCTTC,CASSLRTDYNEQFF
once,TRBJ2-7,TRBV18,TRBD2,TGTGCCAGCTCACCACCGTTAGCGGGCTCATGGGGAAGCTCCTACGAGCAGTACTTC,CASSPPLAGSWGSSYEQYF
-,TRBJ2-1,TRBV30,TRBD2,TGTGCCTGGAGTGTAGGGCTAGCGGGAGTCAATGAGCAGTTCTTC,CAWSVGLAGVNEQFF
-,TRBJ2-7,TRBV29-1,-,TGCAGCCGTTGGGGAGGCGAGCAGTACTTC,CSRWGGEQYF
-,TRBJ2-7,TRBV2,-,TGTGCCAGCGGGACAACTTCCTACGAGCAGTACTTC,CASGTTSYEQYF
-,TRBJ2-7,TRBV7-2,TRBD2,TGTGCCAGCAGCCCCTCCGGGACTAGAAGATACGAGCAGTACTTC,CASSPSGTRRYEQYF
-,TRBJ2-5,TRBV2,TRBD2,TGTGCCAGCAGCAGGGCGGGAGGGCCGATAGAGACCCAGTACTTC,CASSRAGGPIETQYF
-,TRBJ1-4,TRBV30,-,TGTGCCTGGAGGCCGGGACAAAATACTAATGAAAAACTGTTTTTT,CAWRPGQNTNEKLFF
-,TRBJ2-5,TRBV5-1,-,TGCGCCAGCAGCTTGGTTGGGGGCCAAGAGACCCAGTACTTC,CASSLVGGQETQYF